These 7 T cell receptor beta chains originate from one sample sequenced in a study of T cell responses to AZD1222 COVID-19 vaccine. Repertoires were generated with immunoSEQ multiplex PCR, while TCRdb's copy carries only in-frame clones and drops some. Here the sample spans around 200,000 clones, 85% to 95% being singletons. The material was peripheral blood, obtained 28 days after the second dose of the MenACWY control vaccine. The origin of the receptors is an adult who received the MenACWY meningococcal vaccine as a control.

The chain is built from TRBV6-5 and TRBJ2-5; the D gene is possibly TRBD1 (6 bases). V was shortened by 6 bases and J by 2 bases, with 7 bases between the two germline ends. Germline CDR1 and CDR2: MNHEY and SVGAGI. This CDR3 spans 12 amino acids. In nucleotides, the CDR3 is TGTGCCAGCAGGGACAGACAAGAGACCCAGTACTTC. This gives the protein CASRDRQETQYF.

This clone was seen once. The rearrangement uses TRBV30 and TRBJ1-5, with D hard to call. The germline CDR1 and CDR2 sequences are GTSNPN and SVGIG (reference sequence). The CDR3 is 14 residues long. The V end was cut by 1 base, the J end by 0 bases, with 7 bases between. The CDR3 is CAWSAGYSNQPQHF. CDR3 DNA sequence: TGTGCCTGGAGTGCCGGATATAGCAATCAGCCCCAGCATTTT. Based on the CDR3 plus reference TRBV30 and TRBJ1-5, the full variable domain is SQTIHQWPATLVQPVGSPLSLECTVEGTSNPNLYWYRQAAGRGLQLLFYSVGIGQISSEVPQNLSASRPQDRQFILSSKKLLLSDSGFYLCAWSAGYSNQPQHFGDGTRLSIL.

The chain is built from TRBV5-4 and TRBJ1-1, with D perhaps TRBD1 (6 bases). From germline, CDR1 is SGHNT and CDR2 YYREEE (reference sequence). CDR3 length: 15 residues. The V end was cut by 2 bases, the J end by 5 bases, with 16 bases between. For the CDR3, the DNA is TGTGCCAGCAGCTTATCCCTAGGGGGATGGACTGAAGCTTTCTTT. Translated: CASSLSLGGWTEAFF.

The genes are TRBV10-3 and TRBJ2-7, with 8 bases identical to TRBD1. The CDR3 is 14 residues long. The V gene's germline CDR1 is ENHRY and CDR2 SYGVKD. V was clipped by 6 bases and J by 3 bases; unmatched bases: 7. CDR3 nucleotide sequence: TGTGCCATCAGCTCCGACAGGGGAGTCTACGAGCAGTACTTC. Amino acid sequence: CAISSDRGVYEQYF.

The V call is TRBV11-3, the J call TRBJ2-2, with D possibly matching TRBD1 (6 bases). The V end lost 4 bases, the J end lost 3 bases, and 18 bases lay between the germline ends. From germline, CDR1 is SGHNT and CDR2 YENEEA. CDR3 length: 17 residues. In DNA, the CDR3 is TGTGCCAGCAGCTCAACCTCGACAGGAGCCGACACCGGGGAGCTGTTTTTT. This encodes CASSSTSTGADTGELFF.

A single count supports this clone. This chain uses TRBV12-3 or TRBV12-4 with TRBJ1-2; 8 bases line up with TRBD1. The trim removed 2 bases at V and 8 bases at J, leaving 4 bases unmatched. This CDR3 contains 13 residues. CDR3 region: CASSLPGTGGYTF. CDR3 bases: TGTGCCAGCAGTTTACCCGGGACAGGAGGCTACACCTTC.

V is TRBV9 and J is TRBJ2-1; 7 nucleotides line up with TRBD2. J lost 4 bases, V lost 4 bases, and 14 bases had no gene match. The V gene's germline CDR1 is SGDLS and CDR2 YYNGEE. The CDR3 loop spans 17 amino acids. The DNA for the CDR3 is TGTGCCAGCAGCCATCCCAGGGAGGGGACTCCATACAATGAGCAGTTCTTC. Translated: CASSHPREGTPYNEQFF.